What follows describes a single T cell receptor beta chain. Its antigen is still unknown. The data derive from a study of beta chain features in type 1 diabetes. Study conclusions and caveats: Across patients, naive, central memory and Treg TCRB repertoires exhibited apparently greater similarity than was observed across healthy donors.

The CDR3 runs 13 residues. J gave up 3 bases and V 10 bases, and 9 bases lay outside the gene matches. CDR1 and CDR2 (germline): SGHVS, FQNEAQ. It was via CD45RO/CCR7/CD25/CD127/CD95/CD27 that CD4+ naive, central memory, regulatory and stem cell-like memory cells were sorted. The isolated RNA, all of it, was reverse transcribed, so expressed TCRB transcripts were what got sequenced. The protocol was immunoSEQ multiplex PCR, while the TCRdb copy is restricted to in-frame clones and leaves out a portion. The data contain about 350,000 clones, about 19% of them singletons. This receptor was obtained from a woman under 30 in good health. The chain has TRBV7-8 and TRBJ2-7, with 7 bases aligning to TRBD2. Sequenced material: naive CD4+ T cells from blood. The CDR3 loop is CATTLAPNYEQYF. In DNA, the CDR3 is TGTGCCACGACACTAGCGCCCAACTACGAGCAGTACTTC.